This TCR beta chain was captured in a study of a mutant IDH1 vaccine in newly diagnosed glioma. The overall study: At weeks 1, 3, 5, 7, 11, 15, 19 and 23, patients received a vaccination, eight in all. It was radiotherapy, temozolomide, or both that patients received previously, with most receiving both. Study-wide findings and caveats: Most patients, 85% to 95%, showed vaccine-induced immune responses.

Using immunoSEQ multiplex PCR, the repertoire was profiled, and TCRdb retains in-frame clones only, with some absent. The sample lists some 64,000 clones; over 70% were seen once. The time point was: week 11, during vaccination. In every dose of vaccine, 300 ug of mutant IDH1 20-mer peptide was given alongside topical imiquimod. Each astrocytoma in the donors was new, WHO grade 3 or 4, IDH1-mutant and ATRX-lost. Germline V gene sequence: CDR1 LGHNA, CDR2 YNFKEQ. This CDR3 is 17 amino acids long. Trimming cost V 0 bases and J 6 bases, with 18 bases left between them. Of note for this clone: Its specificity is unknown.

This clonotype was sampled from a man between 50 and 59 years old with glioma. This chain joins TRBV4-2 and TRBJ2-1; D call uncertain. The sequencing here drew on PBMCs, taken from a glioma patient whose treatment included an IDH1 peptide vaccine. CDR3 in DNA: TGTGCCAGCAGCCAAGAGGTACAGTTAAAGATCCTCAATGAGCAGTTCTTC. Amino acid sequence: CASSQEVQLKILNEQFF.